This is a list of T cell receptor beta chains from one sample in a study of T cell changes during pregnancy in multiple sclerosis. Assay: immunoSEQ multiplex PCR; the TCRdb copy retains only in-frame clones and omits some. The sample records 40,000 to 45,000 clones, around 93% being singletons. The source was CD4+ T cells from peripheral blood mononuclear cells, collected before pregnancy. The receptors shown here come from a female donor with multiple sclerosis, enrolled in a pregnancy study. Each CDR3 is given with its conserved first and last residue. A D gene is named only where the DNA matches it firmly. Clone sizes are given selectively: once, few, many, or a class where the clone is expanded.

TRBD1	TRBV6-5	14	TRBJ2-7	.	CASRTTGSFGEQYF	TGTGCCAGCAGAACGACAGGGAGTTTTGGCGAGCAGTACTTC
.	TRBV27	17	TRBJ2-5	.	CASSLWGEAIAKETQYF	TGTGCCAGCAGTTTATGGGGGGAGGCTATTGCCAAAGAGACCCAGTACTTC
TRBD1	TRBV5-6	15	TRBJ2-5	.	CASSLYHRGRETQYF	TGTGCCAGCAGCCTATACCACAGGGGGCGGGAGACCCAGTACTTC
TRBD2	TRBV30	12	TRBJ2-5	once	CAWSLAEETQYF	TGTGCCTGGAGTCTAGCGGAAGAGACCCAGTACTTC
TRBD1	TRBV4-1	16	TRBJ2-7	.	CASSQVQGAFAYEQYF	TGCGCCAGCAGCCAAGTCCAGGGGGCCTTCGCCTACGAGCAGTACTTC
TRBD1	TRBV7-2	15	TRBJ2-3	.	CASSFDRGVTDTQYF	TGTGCCAGCAGCTTTGACAGGGGCGTTACAGATACGCAGTATTTT
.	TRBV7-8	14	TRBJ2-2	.	CASSLRSNTGELFF	TGTGCCAGCAGCCTTCGGTCCAACACCGGGGAGCTGTTTTTT
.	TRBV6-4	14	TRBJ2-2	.	CASSDSGDTGELFF	TGTGCCAGCAGTGACTCAGGGGACACCGGGGAGCTGTTTTTT
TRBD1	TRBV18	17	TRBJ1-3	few	CASSLPPGTVSGNTIYF	TGTGCCAGCTCACTTCCCCCGGGGACAGTCTCTGGAAACACCATATATTTT
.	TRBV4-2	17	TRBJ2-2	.	CASSQERGGWNTGELFF	TGTGCCAGCAGCCAAGAAAGGGGGGGGTGGAACACCGGGGAGCTGTTTTTT
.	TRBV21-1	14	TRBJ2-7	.	CASSKGTGDPEQYF	TGTGCCAGCAGCAAAGGGACAGGGGATCCGGAGCAGTACTTC
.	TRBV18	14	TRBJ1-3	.	CASSQHTPGDTIYF	TGTGCCAGCTCACAACACACCCCCGGGGACACCATATATTTT
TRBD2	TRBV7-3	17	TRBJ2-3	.	CASSLTPLAGSTDTQYF	TGTGCCAGCAGCTTAACGCCTCTAGCGGGGAGCACAGATACGCAGTATTTT
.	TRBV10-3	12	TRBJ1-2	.	CAITQGNYGYTF	TGTGCCATCACTCAGGGAAACTATGGCTACACCTTC
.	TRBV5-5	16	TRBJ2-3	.	CASSSGDRSSTDTQYF	TGTGCCAGCAGCTCGGGGGACAGATCTAGCACAGATACGCAGTATTTT
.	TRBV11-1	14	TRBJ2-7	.	CASSLLVQGYEQYF	TGTGCCAGCAGCTTATTAGTGCAGGGGTACGAGCAGTACTTC
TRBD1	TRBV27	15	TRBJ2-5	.	CASSTGQGWGETQYF	TGTGCCAGCAGTACCGGACAGGGTTGGGGGGAGACCCAGTACTTC
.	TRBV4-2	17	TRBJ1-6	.	CASSQGVWAEPNSPLHF	TGTGCCAGCAGCCAAGGTGTGTGGGCCGAGCCCAATTCACCCCTCCACTTT
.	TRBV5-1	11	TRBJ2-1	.	CASSWEAEQFF	TGCGCCAGCAGCTGGGAGGCTGAGCAGTTCTTC
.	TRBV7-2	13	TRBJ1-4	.	CASSFNGNEKLFF	TGTGCCAGCAGCTTTAACGGTAATGAAAAACTGTTTTTT
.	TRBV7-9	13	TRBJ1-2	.	CASSLPGQSGYTF	TGTGCCAGCAGCTTACCCGGACAGAGCGGCTACACCTTC
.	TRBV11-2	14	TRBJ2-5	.	CASSSRAPGETQYF	TGTGCCAGCAGCTCCCGAGCCCCTGGAGAGACCCAGTACTTC
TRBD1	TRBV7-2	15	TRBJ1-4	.	CATKLGGTGVEKLFF	TGTGCCACCAAGCTAGGAGGGACAGGGGTGGAAAAACTGTTTTTT
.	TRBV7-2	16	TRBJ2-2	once	CASSLEGPTNTGELFF	TGTGCCAGCAGCTTAGAGGGGCCTACGAACACCGGGGAGCTGTTTTTT
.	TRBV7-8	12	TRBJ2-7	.	CASSTTSYEQYF	TGTGCCAGCAGTACTACCTCCTACGAGCAGTACTTC
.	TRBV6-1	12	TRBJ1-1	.	CASSTGYTEAFF	TGTGCCAGCAGCACAGGGTACACTGAAGCTTTCTTT
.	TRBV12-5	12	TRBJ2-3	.	CASGLVPGTQYF	TGTGCTAGTGGTTTGGTCCCGGGTACGCAGTATTTT
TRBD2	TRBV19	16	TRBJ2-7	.	CASSIAGGGATYEQYF	TGTGCCAGTAGTATAGCTGGCGGGGGTGCTACCTACGAGCAGTACTTC
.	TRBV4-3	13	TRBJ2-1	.	CASSQAAYNEQFF	TGCGCCAGCAGCCAAGCCGCGTACAATGAGCAGTTCTTC
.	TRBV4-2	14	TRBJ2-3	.	CASSRAGVTDTQYF	TGTGCCAGCAGCCGGGCCGGGGTCACAGATACGCAGTATTTT
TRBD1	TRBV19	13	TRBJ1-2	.	CASGTGTGGGYTF	TGTGCCAGTGGCACCGGGACAGGTGGGGGCTACACCTTC
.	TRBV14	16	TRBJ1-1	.	CASSRQVPEFGTEAFF	TGTGCCAGCAGCCGACAGGTCCCGGAATTTGGCACTGAAGCTTTCTTT
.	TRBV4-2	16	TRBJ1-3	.	CASSQDIRQIRNTIYF	TGTGCCAGCAGCCAAGATATAAGACAGATACGAAACACCATATATTTT
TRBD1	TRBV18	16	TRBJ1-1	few	CASSPQGTGGITEAFF	TGTGCCAGCTCACCTCAAGGTACAGGGGGAATCACTGAAGCTTTCTTT
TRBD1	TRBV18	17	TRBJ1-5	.	CASSSLDRGLSNQPQHF	TGTGCCAGCTCATCCCTGGACAGGGGGCTTTCCAATCAGCCCCAGCATTTT
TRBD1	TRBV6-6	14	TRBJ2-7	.	CASSTGTGRVEQYF	TGTGCCAGCAGTACCGGGACAGGGAGGGTCGAGCAGTACTTC
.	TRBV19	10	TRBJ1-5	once	CASSPLPQHF	TGTGCCAGTAGTCCGTTGCCCCAGCATTTT
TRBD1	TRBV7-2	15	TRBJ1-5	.	CASRAGTVPNQPQHF	TGTGCCAGCAGGGCCGGGACAGTGCCAAATCAGCCCCAGCATTTT
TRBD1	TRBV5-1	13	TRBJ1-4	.	CASSAQGAEKLFF	TGCGCCAGCAGCGCCCAGGGGGCTGAAAAACTGTTTTTT
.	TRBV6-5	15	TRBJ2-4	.	CASTDPGGAKNIQYF	TGTGCCAGCACCGACCCAGGGGGGGCCAAAAACATTCAGTACTTC
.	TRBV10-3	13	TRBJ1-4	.	CAISEKRNEKLFF	TGTGCCATCAGTGAGAAGCGGAATGAAAAACTGTTTTTT
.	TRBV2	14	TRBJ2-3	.	CASEARRLVDTQYF	TGTGCCAGCGAGGCCCGCCGTCTGGTAGATACGCAGTATTTT
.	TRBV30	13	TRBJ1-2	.	CAFTLSEAYGYTF	TGTGCCTTCACTCTGAGTGAGGCCTATGGCTACACCTTC
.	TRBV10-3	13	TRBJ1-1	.	CAISSGAYTEAFF	TGTGCCATCAGTTCAGGGGCGTATACTGAAGCTTTCTTT
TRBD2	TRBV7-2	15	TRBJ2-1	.	CASSSKRGERNEQFF	TGTGCCAGCAGCTCAAAGCGGGGGGAACGGAATGAGCAGTTCTTC
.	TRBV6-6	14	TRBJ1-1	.	CATSTSGRVTEAFF	TGTGCCACCTCGACTTCAGGGCGCGTCACTGAAGCTTTCTTT
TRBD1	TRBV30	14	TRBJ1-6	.	CAWSQDRFNSPLHF	TGTGCCTGGAGTCAGGACAGGTTTAATTCACCCCTCCACTTT
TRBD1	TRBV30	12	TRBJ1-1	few	CARTGRNTEAFF	TGTGCAAGGACAGGGCGTAACACTGAAGCTTTCTTT